This T cell receptor beta chain was found in a study of Graves' ophthalmopathy and Graves' hyperthyroidism. This clonotype came up many times. Certain patients were not enrolled. These were patients with other autoimmune diseases, uncontrolled infections, pregnancy or lactation. V was pared by 0 bases and J by 7 bases, with 4 bases between. The germline V gene has CDR1 DFQATT and CDR2 SNEGSKA (reference sequence). This CDR3 spans 12 amino acids. As the template, RNA transcripts were used to amplify TCR beta CDR3 regions. The first round was an RT-PCR with HTBI primers, and the second round was a multiplex PCR. MiXCR, applied by TCRdb to the multiplex PCR reads, yields one record per CDR3 protein. The data show approximately 210,000 distinct CDR3 sequences, approximately 29% seen once.

The sample was peripheral blood. The sequence was collected from a middle-aged man with Graves' ophthalmopathy. This chain uses TRBV20-1 with TRBJ1-6; D not resolved. The CDR3 region is CSARDQNSPLHF. The CDR3 coding sequence is TGCAGTGCTAGAGATCAGAATTCACCCCTCCACTTT.